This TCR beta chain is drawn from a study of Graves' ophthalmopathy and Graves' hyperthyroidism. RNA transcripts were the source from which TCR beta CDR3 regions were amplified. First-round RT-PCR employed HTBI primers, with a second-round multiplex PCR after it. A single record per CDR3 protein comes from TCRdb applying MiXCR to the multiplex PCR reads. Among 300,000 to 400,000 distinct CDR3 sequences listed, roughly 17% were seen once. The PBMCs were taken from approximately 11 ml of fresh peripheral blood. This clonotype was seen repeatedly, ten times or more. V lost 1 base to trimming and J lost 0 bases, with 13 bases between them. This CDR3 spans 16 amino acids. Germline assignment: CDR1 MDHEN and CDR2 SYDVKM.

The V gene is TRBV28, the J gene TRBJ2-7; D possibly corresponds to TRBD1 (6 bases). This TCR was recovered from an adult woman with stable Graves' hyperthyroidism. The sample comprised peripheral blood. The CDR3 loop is CASSLSVTGYSYEQYF. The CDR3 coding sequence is TGTGCCAGCAGTTTATCGGTAACAGGGTACTCCTACGAGCAGTACTTC.